The clone carrying this TCR beta chain was seen only once. TCRdb's table, derived via immunoSEQ multiplex PCR, lists solely in-frame clones and lacks some. Found here are around 330,000 clones, 60% to 80% of them singletons; the top ten hold under 8%. The entry originates in a study of cytotoxic CD8 clonotypes in ibrutinib-treated CLL. In the study overall: Patient counts were 11 relapsed/refractory, more than 14 treatment-naive and around 17 IGHV unmutated. Collecting the response samples happened after a median 12 months of treatment, with a range of 6 to 36. When averaged across all of the samples, the counts came to 200,000 to 300,000 productive templates and 85,000 to 95,000 productive rearrangements. Responses: roughly 25 partial, 2 complete; after median approximately 68 months, around 14 stayed remitted, 12 progressed.

With 3 bases removed from V and 8 bases from J, the gap between germline ends came to 16 bases. Germline loops: CDR1 MDHEN, CDR2 SYDVKM. The CDR3 is 14 residues long. The receptor comes from a human donor with chronic lymphocytic leukemia. Sequenced material: PBMCs, taken after 36 months of ibrutinib treatment. The gene calls are TRBV28 and TRBJ1-1; no clear D. The CDR3 DNA follows: TGTGCCAGCAGTTTGTTCCGACAAGGACCAGAAGCTTTCTTT. Translated: CASSLFRQGPEAFF.